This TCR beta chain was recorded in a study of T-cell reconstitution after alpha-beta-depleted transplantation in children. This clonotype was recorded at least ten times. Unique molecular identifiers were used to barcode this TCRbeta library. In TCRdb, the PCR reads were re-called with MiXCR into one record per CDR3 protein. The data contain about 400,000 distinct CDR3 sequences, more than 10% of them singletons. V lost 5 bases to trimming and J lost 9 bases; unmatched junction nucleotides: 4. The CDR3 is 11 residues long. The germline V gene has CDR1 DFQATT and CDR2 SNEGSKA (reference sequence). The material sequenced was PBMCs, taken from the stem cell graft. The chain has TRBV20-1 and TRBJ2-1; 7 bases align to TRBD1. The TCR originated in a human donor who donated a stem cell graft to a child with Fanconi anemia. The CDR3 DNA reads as TGCAGTGCTTGGGACAGAACTGAGCAGTTCTTC. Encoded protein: CSAWDRTEQFF.